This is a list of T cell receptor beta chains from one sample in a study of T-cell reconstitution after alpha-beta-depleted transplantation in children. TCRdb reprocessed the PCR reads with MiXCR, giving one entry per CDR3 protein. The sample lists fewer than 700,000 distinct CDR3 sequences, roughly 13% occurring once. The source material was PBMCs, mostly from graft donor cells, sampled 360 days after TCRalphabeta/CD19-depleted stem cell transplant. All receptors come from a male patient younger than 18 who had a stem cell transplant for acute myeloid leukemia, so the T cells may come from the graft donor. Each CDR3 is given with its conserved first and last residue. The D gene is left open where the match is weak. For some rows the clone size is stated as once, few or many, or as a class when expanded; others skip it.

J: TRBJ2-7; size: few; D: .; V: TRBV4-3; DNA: TGCGCCAGCAGCCAAATCGGTAGCTCCTACGAGCAGTACTTC; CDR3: CASSQIGSSYEQYF
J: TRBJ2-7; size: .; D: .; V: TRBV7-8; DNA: TGTGCCAGCAGCTTTAGCCCCTACCCGCGAGAGGAGTACTTC; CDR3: CASSFSPYPREEYF
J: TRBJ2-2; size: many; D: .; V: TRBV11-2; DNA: TGTGCCAGCAGCCGTGGTAGGACTCACACCGGGGAGCTGTTTTTT; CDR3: CASSRGRTHTGELFF
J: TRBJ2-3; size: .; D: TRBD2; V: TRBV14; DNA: TGTGCCAGCAGCCACACAGAGGGACTAGCGGGAGGCTACACAGATACGCAGTATTTT; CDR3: CASSHTEGLAGGYTDTQYF
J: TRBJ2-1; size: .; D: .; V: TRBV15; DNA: TGTGCCACCAGCAGAGATCCCCCAAAGGGTTACAATGAGCAGTTCTTC; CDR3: CATSRDPPKGYNEQFF
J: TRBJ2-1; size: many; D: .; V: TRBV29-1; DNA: TGCAGCGTAGCACATGTGGGCGGGGCGGCAGGTTCCTACAATGAGCAGTTCTTC; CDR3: CSVAHVGGAAGSYNEQFF
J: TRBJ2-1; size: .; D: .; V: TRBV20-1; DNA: TGCAGTGCGCCGACCTTAGAGAATGAGCAGTTCTTC; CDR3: CSAPTLENEQFF
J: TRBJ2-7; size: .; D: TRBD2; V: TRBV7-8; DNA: TGTGCCAGCGCTGTAATTGGGACTAGCAGTTACGAGCAGTACTTC; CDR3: CASAVIGTSSYEQYF
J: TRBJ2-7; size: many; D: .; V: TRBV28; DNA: TGTGCCAGCAGTCTGGGACGGAGCCACTACGAGCAGTACTTC; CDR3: CASSLGRSHYEQYF
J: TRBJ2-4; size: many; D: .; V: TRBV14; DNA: TGTGCCAGCAGCCTCTCCGGGGGAGCCAAAAACATTCAGTACTTC; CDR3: CASSLSGGAKNIQYF
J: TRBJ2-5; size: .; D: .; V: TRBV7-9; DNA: TGTGCCAGCAGCGAGGGACTGGCCTACCAAGAGACCCAGTACTTC; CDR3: CASSEGLAYQETQYF
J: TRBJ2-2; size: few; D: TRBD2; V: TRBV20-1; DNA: TGCAGTGCTAGGGCCCTCCGGGAGGGCCTCACCGGGGAGCTGTTTTTT; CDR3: CSARALREGLTGELFF
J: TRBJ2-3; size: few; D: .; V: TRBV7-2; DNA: TGTGCCAGCAGCCTCGTGGACGTGCAGTATTTT; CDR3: CASSLVDVQYF
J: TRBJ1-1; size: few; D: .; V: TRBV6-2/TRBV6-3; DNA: TGTGCCAGCAGTTACTCGAAATGGGGGGGAAGAAGTGAAGCTTTCTTT; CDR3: CASSYSKWGGRSEAFF
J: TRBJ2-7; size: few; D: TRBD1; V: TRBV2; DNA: TGTGCCAGCAGTGGAGGACAGGGGGCTCAAGAGCAGTACTTC; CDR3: CASSGGQGAQEQYF
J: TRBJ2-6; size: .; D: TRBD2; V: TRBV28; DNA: TGTGCCACGGCGGGACTAGCAGGGGCTGAGGCCAACGTCCTGACTTTC; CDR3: CATAGLAGAEANVLTF
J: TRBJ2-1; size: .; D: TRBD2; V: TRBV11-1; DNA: TGTGCCAGCAGCTTAACGGCGGGACTATTGGTTGTAGGGAATGAGCAGTTCTTC; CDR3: CASSLTAGLLVVGNEQFF
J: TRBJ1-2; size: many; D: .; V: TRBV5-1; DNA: TGCGCCAGCTCCCACGGGACGGGGAACCTCTATGGCTACACCTTC; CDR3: CASSHGTGNLYGYTF
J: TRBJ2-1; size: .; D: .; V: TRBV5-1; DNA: TGCGCCAGCACCATCCAAACGGGACTCCCCTACAATGAGCAGTTCTTC; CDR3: CASTIQTGLPYNEQFF
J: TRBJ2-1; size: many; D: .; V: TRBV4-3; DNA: TGCGCCAGCAGCCAAGGAATGGTAGATCCCGCTCGCGAGCAGTTCTTC; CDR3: CASSQGMVDPAREQFF
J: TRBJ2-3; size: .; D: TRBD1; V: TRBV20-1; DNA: TGCAGTGCTGTCCCAAGGACAGGTGGGGCAGATACGCAGTATTTT; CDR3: CSAVPRTGGADTQYF
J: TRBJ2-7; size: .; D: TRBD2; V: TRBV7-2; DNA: TGTGCCAGCAGCAAACCCGGGACTAGCGGTTCCTACGAGCAGTACTTC; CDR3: CASSKPGTSGSYEQYF
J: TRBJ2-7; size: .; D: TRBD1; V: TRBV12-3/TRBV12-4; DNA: TGTGCCAGCAGTTTAGGATTAGGGTGGACAGGCGGCCACTTATCCTACGAGCAGTACTTC; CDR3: CASSLGLGWTGGHLSYEQYF
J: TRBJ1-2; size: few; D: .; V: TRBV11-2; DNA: TGTGCCAGCAGCTTAGTACCGTCTAACTATGGCTACACCTTC; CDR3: CASSLVPSNYGYTF
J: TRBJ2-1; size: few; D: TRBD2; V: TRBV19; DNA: TGTGCCAGTAGTATAATCGGCAAGGGCGGGGGCAATGAGCAGTTCTTC; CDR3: CASSIIGKGGGNEQFF
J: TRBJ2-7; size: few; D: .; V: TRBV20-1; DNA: TGCAGTGCTAGAACGGAGGCAAACTACGAGCAGTACTTC; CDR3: CSARTEANYEQYF
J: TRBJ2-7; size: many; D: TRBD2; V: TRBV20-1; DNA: TGCAGTGCGCCCAAGACTAGCGAGATGGGGGAGCAGTACTTC; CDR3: CSAPKTSEMGEQYF
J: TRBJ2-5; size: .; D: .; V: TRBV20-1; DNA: TGCAGTGCTAGAGGACCTTTTGGCCCCTCCCTGACCCAGTACTTC; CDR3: CSARGPFGPSLTQYF
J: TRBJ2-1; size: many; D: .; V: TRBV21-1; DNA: TGTGCCAGCAGCAAAGATACTAGCGGGAGTGGATTCTTC; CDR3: CASSKDTSGSGFF
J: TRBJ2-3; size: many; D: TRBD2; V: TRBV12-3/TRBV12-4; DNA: TGTGCCAGCAAAATAGCGGGAGGGGGAGATACGCAGTATTTT; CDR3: CASKIAGGGDTQYF
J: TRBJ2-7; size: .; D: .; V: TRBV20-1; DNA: TGCAGTGCGGCAGGTCGTTCGGCGGGGGAGCAGTACTTC; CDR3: CSAAGRSAGEQYF
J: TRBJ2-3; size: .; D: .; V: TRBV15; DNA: TGTGCCACCAGCAGAGAGCGAGCAGATACGCAGTATTTT; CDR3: CATSRERADTQYF
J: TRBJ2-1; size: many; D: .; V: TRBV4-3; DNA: TGCGCCAGCAGCCGGTCAGCGGCAGTGACCTACAATGAGCAGTTCTTC; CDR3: CASSRSAAVTYNEQFF
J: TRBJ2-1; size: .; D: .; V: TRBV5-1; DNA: TGCGCCAGCAACCGCGGGGACAGACCTTTTAGCTCCTACAATGAGCAGTTCTTC; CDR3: CASNRGDRPFSSYNEQFF
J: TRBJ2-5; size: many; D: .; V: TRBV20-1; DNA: TGCAGTGCTCTCGATGTGGTCACAGATAAAGTTACCCAGTACTTC; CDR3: CSALDVVTDKVTQYF
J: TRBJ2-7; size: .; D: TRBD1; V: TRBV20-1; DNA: TGCAGTGCTATGAGGACAGGGACCTACGAGCAGTACTTC; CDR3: CSAMRTGTYEQYF
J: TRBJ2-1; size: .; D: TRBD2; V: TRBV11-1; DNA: TGTGCCAGCAGCTTAGAACTAGCGGGAGTCGGGTACAATGAGCAGTTCTTC; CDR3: CASSLELAGVGYNEQFF
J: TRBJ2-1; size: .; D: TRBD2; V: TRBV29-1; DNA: TGCAGCGGATACGGGACTAGCGGGAGGAATGAGCAGTTCTTC; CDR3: CSGYGTSGRNEQFF
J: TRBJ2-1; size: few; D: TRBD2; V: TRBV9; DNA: TGTGCCAGCAGCGCGGTCCTAGCGGGAGGGCCTATAACTGGCGTCTTC; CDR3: CASSAVLAGGPITGVF
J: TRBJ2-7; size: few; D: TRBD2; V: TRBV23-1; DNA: TGCGCCAGCAGTCATAGTAGCGGGAGCACGTCGTCTGTCTGGGAGCAGTACTTC; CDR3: CASSHSSGSTSSVWEQYF
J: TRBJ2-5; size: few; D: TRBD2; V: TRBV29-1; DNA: TGCAGCGTTAGTAGCGGGAGTGCCCAGTACTTC; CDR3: CSVSSGSAQYF
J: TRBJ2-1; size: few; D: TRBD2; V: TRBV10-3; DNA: TGTGCCATCAGTGAGTCGACTAGCGGGAGTAAGAATGAGCAGTTCTTC; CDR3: CAISESTSGSKNEQFF